These 2 T cell receptor beta chains came from one sample sequenced in a study of PD-1 blockade in classical Hodgkin lymphoma. The sample's time point: cycle 4 day 1 (C4D1), after six to seven weeks of nivolumab. Each patient relapsed following autologous stem cell transplantation, and prior brentuximab vedotin exposure differed. Libraries were prepared by immunoSEQ multiplex PCR; TCRdb keeps only in-frame clonotypes and omits some of them. Of just under 65,000 clones in the sample, roughly nine tenths were seen once. Sequencing was performed on peripheral blood mononuclear cells (PBMCs), taken before the fourth cycle of nivolumab. These receptors originate from a human donor with classical Hodgkin lymphoma.

This chain connects TRBV6-1 to TRBJ2-3; D assignment may be TRBD1 or TRBD2 (6 bases each). There are 14 residues in the CDR3. Per the germline V gene, CDR1 is MNHNS and CDR2 is SASEGT. Trimming pared 6 bases from V and 3 bases from J, leaving 13 bases between. CDR3: CASSVGGVTDTQYF. CDR3 in DNA: TGTGCCAGCAGCGTCGGGGGCGTGACAGATACGCAGTATTTT.

This clone was observed a handful of times. This chain uses TRBV30 with TRBJ1-1; the D is unclear. This CDR3 region has 11 residues. V was clipped by 1 base and J by 8 bases, with 8 bases between them. Germline V gene lookup returns CDR1 GTSNPN and CDR2 SVGIG (reference sequence). CDR3 in amino acids: CAWSDIGEAFF. The CDR3 bases are TGTGCCTGGAGTGACATTGGGGAAGCTTTCTTT.